The present T cell receptor (beta chain) was sequenced within a study of T cells in women clearing cervical HPV infection. Germline CDR1 SGHTA, CDR2 FQGNSA. Losses at the gene ends were 5 bases for V and 6 bases for J; bases not matched to a gene: 7. The CDR3 sequence is 15 residues long. Dot-blot hybridization genotyped cervical HPV amplified with MY09/MY11 PCR. Average input was roughly 1,100 ng genomic DNA for immunoSEQ TCR beta CDR3 amplification. This table comes from immunoSEQ multiplex PCR, and its TCRdb copy is limited to in-frame clones, with some not included. The listing contains 21,000 or so clones. Notes on the study in general: Cases carried less TRBV6-7 than controls: 0.11% versus 0.16%. CIN3+ cases had significantly higher TCR repertoire richness than controls, but evenness did not differ.

Worth noting for this clone: The antigen is not known. The read terminates 3 residues ahead of where the CDR3 ends, so the germline J gene completes it.

This TCR came from a woman aged 18 to 75 with a cervical HPV16 infection that either progressed to CIN3+ or cleared (not recorded which). Sequenced: blood buffy coat. The chain joins TRBV7-2 to TRBJ1-6, with 7 bases identical to TRBD1. The covered CDR3 bases are TGTGCCAGCAGCGTAGGGACAGATTTTAATTCACCC. Its translation: CASSVGTDFNSP. The entire CDR3 is CASSVGTDFNSPLHF. Complete variable domain (other parts from reference TRBV7-2 and TRBJ1-6): GAGVSQSPSNKVTEKGKDVELRCDPISGHTALYWYRQSLGQGLEFLIYFQGNSAPDKSGLPSDRFSAERTGGSVSTLTIQRTQQEDSAVYLCASSVGTDFNSPLHFGNGTRLTVT.